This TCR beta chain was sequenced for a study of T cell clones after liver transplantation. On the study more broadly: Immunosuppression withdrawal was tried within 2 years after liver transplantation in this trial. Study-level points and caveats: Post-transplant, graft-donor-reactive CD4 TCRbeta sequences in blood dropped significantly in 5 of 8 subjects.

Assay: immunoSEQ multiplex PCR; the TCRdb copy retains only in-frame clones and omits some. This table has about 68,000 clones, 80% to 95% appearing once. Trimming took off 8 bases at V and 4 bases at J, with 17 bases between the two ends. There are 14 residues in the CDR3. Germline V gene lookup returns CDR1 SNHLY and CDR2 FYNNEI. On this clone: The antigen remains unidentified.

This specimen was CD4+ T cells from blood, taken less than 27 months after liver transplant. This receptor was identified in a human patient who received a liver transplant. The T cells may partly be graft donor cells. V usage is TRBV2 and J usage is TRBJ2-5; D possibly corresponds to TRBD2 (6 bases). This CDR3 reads CASGRNQGGETQYF. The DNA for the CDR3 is TGTGCCAGCGGACGTAACCAGGGAGGAGAGACCCAGTACTTC. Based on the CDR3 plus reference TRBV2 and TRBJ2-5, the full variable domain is EPEVTQTPSHQVTQMGQEVILRCVPISNHLYFYWYRQILGQKVEFLVSFYNNEISEKSEIFDDQFSVERPDGSNFTLKIRSTKLEDSAMYFCASGRNQGGETQYFGPGTRLLVL.